This T cell receptor (beta chain) was observed in a study of T-cell memory formation after mild COVID-19. Only a few counts were recorded for this clonotype. The CDR3 runs to 15 residues. With V trimmed by 1 base and J by 8 bases, 1 base remained unmatched. CDR1 is LGHNA, CDR2 YSLEER, per germline. Via MiXCR, TCRdb re-called the 5' RACE reads, giving one row per CDR3 protein. This sample has 200,000 to 300,000 distinct CDR3 sequences; approximately 15% occur once, and the top ten carry around 23%. This chain joins TRBV4-3 and TRBJ2-1, with 14 bases identical to TRBD2. The receptor comes from a man younger than 35 who had mild COVID-19 (a few samples of this study predate the infection). Cell type and time point are not known. The specimen sequenced was PBMCs or a T cell subset sorted from them (not recorded which). The CDR3 sequence: CASSQGLAGGHEQFF. The CDR3 DNA follows: TGCGCCAGCAGCCAAGGACTAGCGGGGGGGCATGAGCAGTTCTTC.